Shown below are 27 T cell receptor beta chains from a single sample sequenced in a study of CD8 T cells in ankylosing spondylitis. Findings and caveats of the study: Ankylosing spondylitis blood appeared to carry a characteristic TCR beta motif of roughly eight highly homologous variants.

These receptors lack a known antigen. TCRdb independently ran MiXCR on the 5' RACE reads; one entry per CDR3 protein. The sample has approximately 300,000 distinct CDR3 sequences; around 8% are singletons. The specimen was blood, either unsorted or a sorted T cell fraction (not recorded which). Receptor source: a male donor with ankylosing spondylitis.

The chain is built from TRBV5-6 and TRBJ1-2; TRBD1 agrees at 7 bases. The CDR3 has 13 amino acids. Germline trimming cut 4 bases from V and 4 bases from J; bases unmatched to any gene: 4. The germline V gene has CDR1 SGHDT and CDR2 YYEEEE. CDR3 sequence reads: CASSVDRSYGYTF. For the CDR3, the DNA is TGTGCCAGCAGCGTGGACAGGTCCTATGGCTACACCTTC.

This clonotype was seen repeatedly, ten times or more. V gene TRBV29-1 combines with J gene TRBJ1-1; weak D call: TRBD1 (6 bases). This CDR3 region has 13 residues. CDR1 is SQVTM, CDR2 ANQGSEA, per germline. V was clipped by 6 bases and J by 4 bases, with 15 bases between them. The CDR3 nucleotides are TGCAGCGTGGAGGGGGGTCGAAGCACTGAAGCTTTCTTT. Translation gives CSVEGGRSTEAFF. Complete variable domain (other parts from reference TRBV29-1 and TRBJ1-1): SAVISQKPSRDICQRGTSLTIQCQVDSQVTMMFWYRQQPGQSLTLIATANQGSEATYESGFVIDKFPISRPNLTFSTLTVSNMSPEDSSIYLCSVEGGRSTEAFFGQGTRLTVV.

This clonotype was observed many times. The chain employs TRBV6-5 and TRBJ2-7; D is perhaps TRBD1 (6 bases). The CDR3 extends over 14 amino acids. Germline-derived CDR1 and CDR2 are MNHEY and SVGAGI. Trimming pared 4 bases from V and 1 base from J, leaving 11 bases between. The CDR3 reads CASSFAGQSYEQYF. CDR3 in DNA: TGTGCCAGCAGTTTTGCCGGACAGTCCTACGAGCAGTACTTC.

The CDR3 sequence is CASSPRGGGRNTEAFF. The CDR3, as DNA: TGTGCCAGCAGCCCCCGAGGCGGGGGGAGGAACACTGAAGCTTTCTTT. J is TRBJ1-1 and V is TRBV3-1, with a weak D call TRBD1 (5 bases). V was trimmed by 4 bases and J by 1 base, leaving 16 bases between them. The V gene's germline CDR1 is LGHDT and CDR2 YNNKEL (reference sequence). The CDR3 length is 16 residues.

The CDR3 DNA is TGTGCCAGCAGCCAGAGGGTTTCACCCCTCCACTTT. The encoded protein is CASSQRVSPLHF. The rearrangement links TRBV14 to TRBJ1-6; D gene unclear. The germline gives CDR1 SGHDN, CDR2 FVKESK. V was trimmed by 3 bases and J by 9 bases, leaving 6 bases between them. The CDR3 contains 12 residues.

This clonotype was observed many times. J is TRBJ2-2 and V is TRBV11-1; 8 positions match TRBD1. In germline, CDR1 is SGHAT, CDR2 FQDESV (reference sequence). Trimming removed 6 bases from V and 6 bases from J; junction bases left unmatched: 18. The length of the CDR3 is 18 residues. CDR3 region: CASSSDRERVRYPGELFF. The DNA for the CDR3 is TGTGCCAGCAGTTCGGACAGGGAGCGTGTACGGTATCCCGGGGAGCTGTTTTTT.

This clonotype was counted a few times. This chain uses TRBV7-2 with TRBJ2-7, with D maybe TRBD1 (5 bases). Trimming pared 3 bases from V and 3 bases from J, leaving 15 bases between. Looked up from germline, CDR1 is SGHTA and CDR2 is FQGNSA. The CDR3 is made up of 15 amino acids. The CDR3 loop is CASSLVRAYRYEQYF. Written as DNA, the CDR3 is TGTGCCAGCAGCTTGGTCAGGGCCTACCGCTACGAGCAGTACTTC.

This clonotype was observed a few times. The chain recombines TRBV20-1 with TRBJ2-1; TRBD1 aligns across 7 bases. Germline V gene lookup returns CDR1 DFQATT and CDR2 SNEGSKA (reference sequence). V trimming: 6 bases; J trimming: 3 bases; junction bases outside the gene matches: 8. CDR3 size: 14 residues. The CDR3 DNA follows: TGCAGTGCCAATGGTAACAGGGGCTACAATGAGCAGTTCTTC. This translates into CSANGNRGYNEQFF.

This rearrangement joins TRBV6-1 to TRBJ2-7; 7 nucleotides match TRBD1. The germline V gene has CDR1 MNHNS and CDR2 SASEGT. V shed 5 bases and J 6 bases; nucleotides not matched to a gene: 7. The length of the CDR3 is 13 residues. CDR3 nucleotide sequence: TGTGCCAGCAGTCAGAGACAGGGCGGCGAGCAGTACTTC. It yields the protein CASSQRQGGEQYF.

J is TRBJ1-1 and V is TRBV11-3; the D is unclear. The CDR3 contains 13 residues. Per germline, CDR1 SGHNT and CDR2 YENEEA. V was cut by 2 bases and J by 9 bases, with 13 bases left in between. Here the CDR3 DNA reads TGTGCCAGCAGCTTAAACGGACGGACCCAAGCTTTCTTT. Its protein is CASSLNGRTQAFF.

This clonotype was observed a handful of times. The rearrangement joins TRBV24-1 to TRBJ2-7; unclear D gene. V was trimmed by 2 bases and J by 3 bases, leaving 7 bases between them. This CDR3 contains 13 residues. Per the germline V gene, CDR1 is KGHDR and CDR2 is SFDVKD. DNA for the CDR3: TGTGCCACCAGTGATTCGTTCAGCTACGAGCAGTACTTC. It specifies CATSDSFSYEQYF.

This clonotype has a handful of counts. The chain links TRBV5-1 to TRBJ2-5; no reliable D call. This CDR3 is built from 12 residues. V was shortened by 6 bases and J by 9 bases, with 15 bases between the two germline ends. Germline CDR1 and CDR2: SGHRS and YFSETQ. CDR3 sequence reads: CASIPSVKAQYF. The CDR3 nucleotides read TGCGCCAGCATACCAAGCGTCAAGGCCCAGTACTTC.

This clonotype was observed a few times. This rearrangement joins TRBV27 to TRBJ1-1; possible D gene TRBD1, 5 bases. The ends were cut back, 3 bases at V and 7 bases at J, with 12 bases in the middle. Germline CDR1 and CDR2: MNHEY and SMNVEV (reference sequence). CDR3 size: 13 residues. Here the CDR3 reads CASSFWPDSEAFF. CDR3 DNA sequence: TGTGCCAGCAGTTTTTGGCCCGACAGTGAAGCTTTCTTT.

This clonotype came up a few times. This sequence joins TRBV5-6 and TRBJ1-4; maybe TRBD1 (5 bases). Between the trimmed V and J ends, which lost 4 bases and 7 bases, there was a span of 20 bases. Germline V gene data show CDR1 as SGHDT and CDR2 as YYEEEE. The CDR3 consists of 16 residues. CDR3 in DNA: TGTGCCAGCAGCGACCCACGGGGCGCCGGTCGTGAAAAACTGTTTTTT. Translating gives CASSDPRGAGREKLFF.

This clonotype appeared many times. The CDR3 DNA is TGTGCCAGCAGCTTATTTGAGGCCGGGGAGCTGTTTTTT. The encoded protein is CASSLFEAGELFF. The chain carries TRBV7-8 and TRBJ2-2; D gene unclear. CDR3 length: 13 residues. Germline values: CDR1 SGHVS, CDR2 FQNEAQ. Trimming stripped 2 bases from V and 6 bases from J, with 7 bases between.

The CDR3 is CASSLSGTGYETQYF. In DNA form, the CDR3 reads TGTGCCAGCAGCCTATCCGGGACAGGGTATGAGACCCAGTACTTC. This chain connects TRBV12-3 or TRBV12-4 to TRBJ2-5, with 9 nucleotides matching TRBD1. The CDR3 has 15 amino acids. V dropped 6 bases and J dropped 5; count of bases not matched to a gene: 10.

This clonotype was seen at least ten times. The chain couples TRBV9 to TRBJ1-1; D is unclear. The V and J ends lost 4 bases and 0 bases respectively, with 13 bases between them. CDR1 and CDR2 from the germline V gene are SGDLS and YYNGEE. There are 15 residues in the CDR3. DNA of the CDR3: TGTGCCAGCAGCCCGTACGGACCGGTGAACACTGAAGCTTTCTTT. Translation gives CASSPYGPVNTEAFF.

This clonotype was observed a handful of times. The V call is TRBV5-1, the J call TRBJ2-5; D not resolved. This CDR3 is built from 16 residues. The germline V gene has CDR1 SGHRS and CDR2 YFSETQ. Trimming pared 3 bases from V and 3 bases from J, leaving 18 bases between. CDR3 bases: TGCGCCAGCAGCTCCGTGGGCTGGGCGGAAAAAGAGACCCAGTACTTC. This codes for CASSSVGWAEKETQYF.

The chain is built from TRBV5-1 and TRBJ1-6, with D unclear. From germline, CDR1 is SGHRS and CDR2 YFSETQ. With 2 bases removed from V and 2 bases from J, the gap between germline ends came to 11 bases. The length of the CDR3 is 16 residues. The CDR3, as DNA: TGCGCCAGCAGCTTTTTAGAAACCACCTATAATTCACCCCTCCACTTT. Protein sequence: CASSFLETTYNSPLHF.

The chain couples TRBV5-1 to TRBJ2-2; D possibly corresponds to TRBD2 (6 bases). The CDR3 is made up of 14 amino acids. The V gene's germline CDR1 is SGHRS and CDR2 YFSETQ. Trimming removed 4 bases at V and 6 bases at J, with 13 bases between. The CDR3 nucleotides read TGCGCCAGCAGCGTCAAGCTAGCGCCCGGGGAGCTGTTTTTT. This codes for CASSVKLAPGELFF.

This clonotype was counted only a few times. The rearrangement links TRBV11-1 to TRBJ2-3, with D tentatively TRBD2 (6 bases). This CDR3 is 18 amino acids long. Between the trimmed V and J ends, which lost 3 bases and 5 bases, there was a span of 24 bases. The germline V gene has CDR1 SGHAT and CDR2 FQDESV (reference sequence). The DNA of the CDR3 is TGTGCCAGCAGCTTCTTCGGTGCGGGGCCTGCCGTGGGAGATACGCAGTATTTT. Protein sequence: CASSFFGAGPAVGDTQYF. The full variable domain, in which reference TRBV11-1 and TRBJ2-3 provide the parts outside the CDR3, is EAEVAQSPRYKITEKSQAVAFWCDPISGHATLYWYRQILGQGPELLVQFQDESVVDDSQLPKDRFSAERLKGVDSTLKIQPAELGDSAMYLCASSFFGAGPAVGDTQYFGPGTRLTVL.

This clonotype was counted at least ten times. The chain is built from TRBV12-3 or TRBV12-4 and TRBJ2-7; D is unclear. The CDR3 runs to 12 residues. Trimming took 8 bases from V and 1 from J, leaving 9 bases between them. CDR3 in amino acids: CASGPGSYEQYF. The CDR3 DNA reads TGTGCCAGCGGCCCAGGATCCTACGAGCAGTACTTC.

This clonotype came up many times. Here the CDR3 DNA reads TGTGCCATAAAGACAGCCATCGGGTTCCACGAGCAGTACTTC. It is translated as CAIKTAIGFHEQYF. The rearrangement uses TRBV10-3 and TRBJ2-7; D might be TRBD1 (5 bases). The CDR3 consists of 14 residues. V lost 9 bases and J lost 5, with 20 bases in between. From germline, CDR1 is ENHRY and CDR2 SYGVKD.

Of note for this clonotype: Mismatch with germline at one junction end may stem from a read error. This chain connects TRBV6-1 to TRBJ2-7; 8 bases agree with TRBD1. The germline gives CDR1 MNHNS, CDR2 SASEGT. CDR3 length: 15 amino acids. CDR3 in amino acids: CASRGTGTGPYEPYF. Written as DNA, the CDR3 is TGTGCCAGCAGGGGGACCGGGACAGGTCCCTACGAGCCGTACTTC.

The genes are TRBV2 and TRBJ1-1, with a possible D match to TRBD1 (5 bases). Trimming left V 2 bases short and J 2 bases short, with 12 bases between. Per the germline V gene, CDR1 is SNHLY and CDR2 is FYNNEI. This CDR3 comprises 15 residues. CDR3 coding DNA: TGTGCCAGCAGTGAATCCGGCAGGGTTAACACTGAAGCTTTCTTT. As protein: CASSESGRVNTEAFF.

This clonotype was counted a few times. The V and J genes are TRBV6-2 or TRBV6-3 and TRBJ2-5; D is unclear. Trimming cost V 3 bases and J 0 bases, with 20 bases left between them. This CDR3 has 18 residues. Germline V CDR1 and CDR2: MNHEY, SVGEGT. The CDR3 DNA sequence: TGTGCCAGCAGTTATACCGAGCCTCGACGGTGGTACCAAGAGACCCAGTACTTC. Translating it yields CASSYTEPRRWYQETQYF.

This clonotype has more than one count but fewer than ten. The chain couples TRBV27 to TRBJ2-7, with TRBD1 matching 9 bases. Trimming at V came to 5 bases and at J to 6 bases, leaving 2 bases not matched to a gene. The CDR3 is made up of 12 amino acids. CDR1 and CDR2 from the germline V gene are MNHEY and SMNVEV (reference sequence). CDR3 amino acids: CASSTGGSEQYF. For the CDR3, the DNA is TGTGCCAGCAGTACAGGGGGCTCCGAGCAGTACTTC.